This T cell receptor beta chain was observed in a study of Ad26.COV2.S vaccination and SARS-CoV-2 variants. Treatment noted: around 19 received Ad26.COV2.S at low or high dose, single or two shots; several received placebo; per-sample allocation not given. Repertoires come from day 63 after the first vaccine or placebo injection. Libraries were prepared by immunoSEQ multiplex PCR; TCRdb keeps only in-frame clonotypes and omits some of them. Of approximately 400,000 clones detected, around 84% appear once; the ten largest clones hold 2.5% to 3.5%. Trimming removed 9 bases from V and 7 bases from J, with 22 bases in between. Germline loops: CDR1 ENHRY, CDR2 SYGVKD. This CDR3 region has 16 residues.

The chain uses TRBV10-3 and TRBJ1-6; no reliable D call. The material was peripheral blood, obtained in a trial of Ad26.COV2.S vaccine versus placebo. The TCR was taken from a person between 18 and 65 years old who received the Ad26.COV2.S COVID-19 vaccine or a placebo. In DNA, the CDR3 is TGTGCCATTACTAGCCGATTGTTGAATAAGAATTCACCCCTCCACTTT. It is translated as CAITSRLLNKNSPLHF.